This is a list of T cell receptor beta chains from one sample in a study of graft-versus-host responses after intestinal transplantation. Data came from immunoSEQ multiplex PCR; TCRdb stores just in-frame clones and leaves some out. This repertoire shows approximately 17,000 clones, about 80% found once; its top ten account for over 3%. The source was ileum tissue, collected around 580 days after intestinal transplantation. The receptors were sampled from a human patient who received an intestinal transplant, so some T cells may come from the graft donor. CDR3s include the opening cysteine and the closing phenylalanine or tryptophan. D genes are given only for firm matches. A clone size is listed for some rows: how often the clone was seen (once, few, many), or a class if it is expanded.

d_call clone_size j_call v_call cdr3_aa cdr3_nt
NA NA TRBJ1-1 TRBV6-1 CASSEDRNTEAFF TGTGCCAGCAGCGAAGACAGGAACACTGAAGCTTTCTTT
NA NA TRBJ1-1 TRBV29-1 CSVIQNTEAFF TGCAGCGTTATTCAGAACACTGAAGCTTTCTTT
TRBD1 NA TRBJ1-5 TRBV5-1 CASSQGDSSNQPQHF TGCGCCAGCAGCCAGGGGGACAGTAGCAATCAGCCCCAGCATTTT
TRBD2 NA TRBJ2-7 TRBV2 CASSEWTSGDEQYF TGTGCCAGCAGTGAATGGACTAGCGGGGACGAGCAGTACTTC
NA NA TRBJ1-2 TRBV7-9 CASSLKTSGGYTF TGTGCCAGCAGCTTAAAGACCTCAGGTGGCTACACCTTC
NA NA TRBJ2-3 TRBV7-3 CASSLKVTDTQYF TGTGCCAGCAGCTTAAAGGTCACAGATACGCAGTATTTT
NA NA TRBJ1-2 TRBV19 CASSIKESTNYGYTF TGTGCCAGTAGTATCAAGGAATCAACAAACTATGGCTACACCTTC
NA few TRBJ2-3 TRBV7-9 CASSAAGRGTDTQYF TGTGCCAGCAGCGCCGCTGGGCGGGGAACAGATACGCAGTATTTT
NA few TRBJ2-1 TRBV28 CASSSVMGSGSYNEQFF TGTGCCAGCAGTTCCGTTATGGGGTCCGGGTCCTACAATGAGCAGTTCTTC
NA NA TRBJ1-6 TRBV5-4 CASSWELGQNSPLHF TGTGCCAGCAGCTGGGAGCTGGGCCAGAATTCACCCCTCCACTTT
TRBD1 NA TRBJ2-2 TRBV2 CASTEVYRGSTGELFF TGTGCCAGCACTGAAGTCTACAGGGGGAGTACCGGGGAGCTGTTTTTT
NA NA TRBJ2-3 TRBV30 CAWRGVNTDTQYF TGTGCCTGGAGAGGGGTAAACACAGATACGCAGTATTTT
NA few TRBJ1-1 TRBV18 CASSPSGLEAFF TGTGCCAGCTCACCATCGGGGCTTGAAGCTTTCTTT
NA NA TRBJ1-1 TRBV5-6 CASSFSGDGTEAFF TGTGCCAGCAGCTTCTCAGGGGATGGCACTGAAGCTTTCTTT
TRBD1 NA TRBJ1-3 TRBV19 CASSRLRDSSGNTIYF TGTGCCAGTAGTAGGCTACGGGACAGCTCTGGAAACACCATATATTTT
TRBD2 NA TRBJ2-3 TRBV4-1 CASSQDRLAGADTQYF TGCGCCAGCAGCCAAGATAGACTAGCGGGGGCAGATACGCAGTATTTT
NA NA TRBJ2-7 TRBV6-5 CASRRDSSGGYEQYF TGTGCCAGCAGGAGGGATAGCTCTGGAGGCTACGAGCAGTACTTC
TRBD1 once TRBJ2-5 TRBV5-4 CASSPDRARTQYF TGTGCCAGCAGTCCGGACAGGGCTAGGACCCAGTACTTC
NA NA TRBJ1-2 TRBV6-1 CASSSGGFGYTF TGTGCCAGCAGTTCGGGGGGTTTTGGCTACACCTTC
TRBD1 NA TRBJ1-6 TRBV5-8 CASSSGGARRNSPLHF TGTGCCAGCAGCTCAGGGGGCGCGAGAAGGAATTCACCCCTCCACTTT
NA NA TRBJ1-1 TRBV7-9 CASSLAGGNTEAFF TGTGCCAGCAGCTTAGCGGGGGGGAACACTGAAGCTTTCTTT
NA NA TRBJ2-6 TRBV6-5 CASSRTSGANVLTF TGTGCCAGCTCTCGGACTTCTGGGGCCAACGTCCTGACTTTC